These 23 T cell receptor beta chains came from one sample sequenced in a study of blood T cells in healthy people across ages. For the second PCR, which ran for 7 to 11 cycles, a sample-barcoded 5' primer and a J-beta primer mix were used. TCRdb reanalysed the 5' RACE reads using MiXCR and keeps one entry per CDR3 protein. The sample includes roughly 680,000 distinct CDR3 sequences, about 51% of them seen just once. The specimen was blood. The receptors derive from a woman older than 75 in good health.

Concerning this clonotype itself: Mismatch with germline at one junction end may stem from a read error. The rearrangement joins TRBV9 to TRBJ2-7; the D is unclear. This CDR3 spans 13 amino acids. Per germline, CDR1 SGDLS and CDR2 YYNGEE. The CDR3 protein is CASSVPYPYEQYF. The CDR3 nucleotides read TGTGCCAGCAGCGTCCCCTACCCCTATGAGCAGTACTTC.

The rearrangement joins TRBV6-5 to TRBJ2-5; D gene ambiguous. Trimming stripped 4 bases from V and 4 bases from J, with 13 bases between. Germline CDR1 and CDR2: MNHEY and SVGAGI. This CDR3 comprises 14 residues. CDR3 in DNA: TGTGCCAGCAGTTCCGATATCCTAATAGAGACCCAGTACTTC. This sequence encodes CASSSDILIETQYF.

The V gene is TRBV29-1, the J gene TRBJ2-3, with TRBD1 matching over 8 bases. The CDR3 consists of 14 residues. The V and J ends lost 4 bases and 5 bases, in that order; junction bases with no gene match: 8. Germline-derived CDR1 and CDR2 are SQVTM and ANQGSEA. In nucleotides, the CDR3 is TGCAGCGTTGGACAGGGGAAAATAGGAGATACGCAGTATTTT. Protein sequence: CSVGQGKIGDTQYF.

The rearrangement links TRBV7-6 to TRBJ2-6; D remains ambiguous. The CDR3 has 15 residues. Germline V gives CDR1 SGHVS, CDR2 FNYEAQ. V gave up 1 base and J gave up 1 base, with 5 bases separating them. The CDR3 protein is CASSLEESGANVLTF. The CDR3, as DNA: TGTGCCAGCAGCTTAGAGGAATCTGGGGCCAACGTCCTGACTTTC.

The chain has TRBV6-5 and TRBJ1-1; no firm D call. The CDR3 contains 13 residues. V lost 5 bases and J lost 1, with 8 bases in between. CDR1 is MNHEY and CDR2 is SVGAGI in the germline V gene. CDR3 in DNA: TGTGCCAGCAGTCAGACAACGAACACTGAAGCTTTCTTT. The encoded protein is CASSQTTNTEAFF.

This clonotype has a handful of counts. The CDR3, as DNA: TGTGCCAGCAGCGCTAGCGGGGCTGAGACCCAGTACTTC. This translates into CASSASGAETQYF. V is TRBV9 and J is TRBJ2-5; 9 bases are a match to TRBD2. In germline, CDR1 is SGDLS, CDR2 YYNGEE. V lost 3 bases, J lost 5 bases, and 2 bases stayed unmatched. This CDR3 is built from 13 residues.

The V and J genes are TRBV10-3 and TRBJ1-3; no firm D call. Germline CDR1 reads ENHRY; CDR2 reads SYGVKD. The CDR3 runs to 15 residues. V was pared by 0 bases and J by 0 bases, with 6 bases between. The CDR3 loop reads CAISESQSSGNTIYF. Here the CDR3 DNA reads TGTGCCATCAGTGAGTCGCAAAGCTCTGGAAACACCATATATTTT.

The gene calls are TRBV29-1 and TRBJ2-1; D may be TRBD1 (6 bases). The CDR3 has 16 residues. The germline gives CDR1 SQVTM, CDR2 ANQGSEA. V dropped 6 bases and J dropped 4 bases, with 22 bases sitting between them. The CDR3 loop is CSVVGIDRFYYNEQFF. The CDR3 region has the DNA TGCAGCGTCGTGGGGATCGACAGGTTTTATTACAATGAGCAGTTCTTC.

Concerning this clonotype: A much larger clone differs from this one at a single base, so this may be a read error. J is TRBJ2-5 and V is TRBV2; D is possibly TRBD2 (5 bases). With the DNA end fitting TRBJ2-7 better, the J assignment may be wrong. CDR3 length equals 15 residues. Germline CDR1 reads SNHLY; CDR2 reads FYNNEI. The CDR3 protein is CASRNTGIALYEQYF. In DNA form, the CDR3 reads TGTGCCAGCAGAAATACGGGGATAGCGCTTTACGAGCAGTACTTC.

This clonotype was seen ten or more times. The chain combines TRBV4-2 with TRBJ2-1, with TRBD2 identical over 7 bases. The V and J ends lost 1 base and 7 bases, in that order; junction bases with no gene match: 13. The CDR3 is made up of 17 amino acids. CDR1 and CDR2 (germline): LGHNA, YNFKEQ. The CDR3 spells CASSQASGAFFGNEQFF. In DNA, the CDR3 is TGTGCCAGCAGCCAAGCTAGCGGAGCATTTTTTGGAAATGAGCAGTTCTTC.

J is TRBJ2-1 and V is TRBV10-3, with 9 bases matching TRBD1. Trimming cost V 4 bases and J 5 bases; bases outside gene matches: 12. The germline CDR1 and CDR2 sequences are ENHRY and SYGVKD. CDR3 length: 17 amino acids. The DNA for the CDR3 is TGTGCCATCAGTGCCTCCCCCGGACAGGGGTCCCACAATGAGCAGTTCTTC. Amino acids: CAISASPGQGSHNEQFF.

The J gene is TRBJ2-7, the V gene TRBV15, with a weak D call TRBD2 (7 bases). CDR3 size: 16 residues. V lost 0 bases, J lost 3 bases, and 15 bases lay in between. Germline loops: CDR1 LNHNV, CDR2 YYDKDF (reference sequence). DNA for the CDR3: TGTGCCACCAGCAGAGATATAGGGGGGGGATTCTACGAGCAGTACTTC. As protein: CATSRDIGGGFYEQYF.

The rearrangement joins TRBV28 to TRBJ2-7, with D unclear. V shed 2 bases and J shed 0 bases, with 11 bases lying between them. This CDR3 region has 15 residues. Germline CDR1 and CDR2: MDHEN and SYDVKM. The CDR3: CASSLGVVSSYEQYF. CDR3 DNA sequence: TGTGCCAGCAGTTTAGGCGTTGTGAGCTCCTACGAGCAGTACTTC.

The sample holds a few counts of this clonotype. The genes are TRBV21-1 and TRBJ2-1; the D call in the table, TRBD2, was not verified against the DNA. TRBV21-1 is shown as a pseudogene. The length of the CDR3 is 14 residues. The CDR3 loop is CASSKGGLVNEQFF. In nucleotides, the CDR3 is TGTGCCAGCAGCAAAGGGGGACTAGTCAATGAGCAGTTCTTC.

There are many counts of this clonotype. This chain connects TRBV25-1 to TRBJ2-2; 9 nucleotides match TRBD1. The junction had 4 bases not matched to a gene; V was cut back by 8 bases and J by 3 bases. The CDR3 consists of 14 residues. In germline, CDR1 is MGHDK, CDR2 SYGVNS. For the CDR3, the DNA is TGTGCCAGCCAGGGGGACAGGGACACCGGGGAGCTGTTTTTT. Amino acid sequence: CASQGDRDTGELFF.

This clonotype came up many times. The gene calls are TRBV7-7 and TRBJ2-1; 10 bases line up with TRBD2. Trimming cost V 1 base and J 6 bases; bases outside gene matches: 12. Germline CDR1 and CDR2: SSHAT and FNYEAQ (reference sequence). The CDR3 extends over 18 amino acids. This CDR3 is CASSLDWASGSHANEQFF. CDR3 sequence (DNA): TGTGCCAGCAGCTTAGACTGGGCTAGCGGGAGTCATGCCAATGAGCAGTTCTTC.

The chain carries TRBV4-1 and TRBJ2-7; 10 positions agree with TRBD2. This CDR3 spans 15 amino acids. Germline CDR1 MGHRA, CDR2 YSYEKL. The V segment lost 1 base and the J segment 2 bases; nucleotides outside the gene matches: 2. The CDR3 DNA reads TGCGCCAGCAGCCAAGTTACTAGCGGGGCCTACGAGCAGTACTTC. This sequence encodes CASSQVTSGAYEQYF.

In DNA form, the CDR3 reads TGTGCCATCAGTGAGTCGATATCCCACTCCGAGCAGTACTTC. Its protein is CAISESISHSEQYF. The rearrangement uses TRBV10-3 and TRBJ2-7, with unresolved D. CDR3 length: 14 residues. V was clipped by 0 bases and J by 6 bases, with 12 bases between them. Germline V gene sequence: CDR1 ENHRY, CDR2 SYGVKD.

This clonotype was observed at least ten times. The rearrangement uses TRBV18 and TRBJ2-1; TRBD1 matches at 8 bases. V trimming: 6 bases; J trimming: 8 bases; junction bases outside the gene matches: 6. In germline, CDR1 is KGHSH, CDR2 LQKENI. CDR3 length: 13 residues. DNA for the CDR3: TGTGCCAGCTCGCGCGACAGGGGTGATGAGCAGTTCTTC. It yields the protein CASSRDRGDEQFF.

This clonotype was picked up a small number of times. A much larger clone lies one base from this, so it may be a read error. This chain links TRBV28 with TRBJ2-5; 8 bases agree with TRBD2. The CDR3 length is 16 residues. J was trimmed by 11 bases and V by 5 bases; bases with no gene match: 19. Germline V gene data show CDR1 as MDHEN and CDR2 as SYDVKM. CDR3 coding DNA: TGTGCCAGCAGTGTAAGTGGGACTAGTCCCAACAATGAGCAGTACTTC. Translation: CASSVSGTSPNNEQYF.

The V and J genes are TRBV28 and TRBJ2-1, with 14 bases identical to TRBD2. Germline trimming cut 6 bases from V and 9 bases from J; bases unmatched to any gene: 13. There are 17 residues in the CDR3. The germline CDR1 and CDR2 sequences are MDHEN and SYDVKM. The CDR3 sequence is CASSPAPGTSGSSEQFF. The CDR3 DNA reads as TGTGCCAGCAGCCCCGCACCCGGGACTAGCGGGAGCTCTGAGCAGTTCTTC.

This clonotype was recorded a few times. The rearrangement joins TRBV29-1 to TRBJ2-1; the match to TRBD2 covers 9 bases. The CDR3 is 15 residues long. The germline V gene encodes CDR1 SQVTM and CDR2 ANQGSEA. V was pared by 1 base and J by 10 bases, with 11 bases of the junction left unmatched. The CDR3 is CSVEGRLAGSTEQFF. CDR3 bases: TGCAGCGTTGAAGGAAGGCTAGCGGGGAGTACCGAGCAGTTCTTC.

The table lists this clonotype with many counts. V is TRBV12-3 or TRBV12-4 and J is TRBJ2-3; 8 nucleotides match TRBD1. V was pared by 6 bases and J by 6 bases, with 8 bases of the junction left unmatched. The CDR3 is made up of 14 amino acids. The CDR3 DNA reads TGTGCCAGCAGAGCTAGACAGGGGCCGGATACGCAGTATTTT. Protein: CASRARQGPDTQYF.